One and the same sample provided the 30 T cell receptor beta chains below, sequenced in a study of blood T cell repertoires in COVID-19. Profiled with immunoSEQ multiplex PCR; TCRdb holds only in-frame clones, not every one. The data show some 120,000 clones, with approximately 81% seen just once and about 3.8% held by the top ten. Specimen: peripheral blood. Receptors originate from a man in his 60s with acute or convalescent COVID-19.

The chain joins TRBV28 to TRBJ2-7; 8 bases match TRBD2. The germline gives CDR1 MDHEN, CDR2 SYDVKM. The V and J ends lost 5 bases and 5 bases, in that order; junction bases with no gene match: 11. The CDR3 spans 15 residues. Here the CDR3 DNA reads TGTGCCAGCAGTGTCCGATCAGCGGGAGAGGACGAGCAGTACTTC. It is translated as CASSVRSAGEDEQYF.

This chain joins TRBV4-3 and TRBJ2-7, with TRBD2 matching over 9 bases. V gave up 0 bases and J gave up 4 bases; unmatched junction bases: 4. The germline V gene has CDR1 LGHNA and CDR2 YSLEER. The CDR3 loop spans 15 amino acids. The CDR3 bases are TGCGCCAGCAGCCAAGACGGGGCGGGAGGGTACGAGCAGTACTTC. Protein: CASSQDGAGGYEQYF.

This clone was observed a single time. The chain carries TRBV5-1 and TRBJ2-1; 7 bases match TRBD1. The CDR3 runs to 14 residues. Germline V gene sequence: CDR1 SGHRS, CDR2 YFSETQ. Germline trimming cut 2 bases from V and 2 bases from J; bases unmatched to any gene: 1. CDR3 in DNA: TGCGCCAGCAGCTTCGACAGGGCCTACAATGAGCAGTTCTTC. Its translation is CASSFDRAYNEQFF.

The CDR3 DNA reads as TGTGCCAGCAGCTTAGATCTGAGGAGGGGCTACGAGCAGTACTTC. It translates to CASSLDLRRGYEQYF. The rearrangement uses TRBV11-3 and TRBJ2-7; tentative D call: TRBD2 (6 bases). V lost 0 bases, J lost 3 bases, and 12 bases lay in between. The CDR3 has 15 amino acids. Germline values: CDR1 SGHNT, CDR2 YENEEA. The variable domain in full, with the rest retrieved from reference TRBV11-3 and TRBJ2-7, is EAGVVQSPRYKIIEKKQPVAFWCNPISGHNTLYWYLQNLGQGPELLIRYENEEAVDDSQLPKDRFSAERLKGVDSTLKIQPAELGDSAVYLCASSLDLRRGYEQYFGPGTRLTVT.

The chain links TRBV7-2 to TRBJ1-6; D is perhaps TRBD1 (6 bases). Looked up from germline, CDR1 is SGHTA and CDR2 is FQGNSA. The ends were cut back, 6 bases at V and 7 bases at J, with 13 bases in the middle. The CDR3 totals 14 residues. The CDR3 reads CASRKSGGNSPLHF. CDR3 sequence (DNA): TGTGCCAGCAGGAAATCGGGGGGCAATTCACCCCTCCACTTT.

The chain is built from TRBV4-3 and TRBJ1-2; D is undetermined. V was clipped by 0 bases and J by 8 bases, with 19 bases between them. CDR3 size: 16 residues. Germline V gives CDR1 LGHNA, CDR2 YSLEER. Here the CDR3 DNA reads TGCGCCAGCAGCCAAGATCGATTCCTAAATGCGGTAGGCTACACCTTC. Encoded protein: CASSQDRFLNAVGYTF.

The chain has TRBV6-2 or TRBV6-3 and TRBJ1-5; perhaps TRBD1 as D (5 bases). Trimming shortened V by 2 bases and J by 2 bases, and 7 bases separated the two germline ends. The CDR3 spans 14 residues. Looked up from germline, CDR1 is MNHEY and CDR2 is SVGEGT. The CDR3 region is CASSYPGGNQPQHF. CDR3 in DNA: TGTGCCAGCAGTTACCCGGGGGGCAATCAGCCCCAGCATTTT.

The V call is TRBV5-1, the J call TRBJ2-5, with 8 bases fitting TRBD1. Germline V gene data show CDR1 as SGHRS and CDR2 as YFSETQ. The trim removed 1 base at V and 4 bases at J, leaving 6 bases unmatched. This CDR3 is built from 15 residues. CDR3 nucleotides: TGCGCCAGCAGCTTGATAGGGACAGGAACAGAGACCCAGTACTTC. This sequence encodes CASSLIGTGTETQYF. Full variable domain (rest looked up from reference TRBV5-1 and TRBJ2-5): KAGVTQTPRYLIKTRGQQVTLSCSPISGHRSVSWYQQTPGQGLQFLFEYFSETQRNKGNFPGRFSGRQFSNSRSEMNVSTLELGDSALYLCASSLIGTGTETQYFGPGTRLLVL.

The CDR3 coding sequence is TGCGCCAGCAATAGTGCGAACACCGGGGAGCTGTTTTTT. It is translated as CASNSANTGELFF. This chain connects TRBV10-2 to TRBJ2-2; D ambiguous. Between the trimmed V and J ends, which lost 7 bases and 0 bases, there was a span of 6 bases. The CDR3 totals 13 residues. CDR1 and CDR2 from the germline V gene are WSHSY and SAAADI.

The CDR3 DNA is TGTGCCAGCAGTCTCGACAGGGGTACCTACGAGCAGTACTTC. This encodes CASSLDRGTYEQYF. The chain has TRBV6-2 or TRBV6-3 and TRBJ2-7; 8 nucleotides align to TRBD1. CDR1 is MNHEY, CDR2 SVGEGT, per germline. The J segment lost 2 bases and the V segment lost 5 bases, leaving 5 bases of the junction unmatched. CDR3 length: 14 amino acids.

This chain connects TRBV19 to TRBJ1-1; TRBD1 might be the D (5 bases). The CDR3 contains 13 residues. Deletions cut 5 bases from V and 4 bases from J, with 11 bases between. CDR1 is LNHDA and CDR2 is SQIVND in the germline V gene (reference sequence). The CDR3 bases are TGTGCCAGTAGTCAGGGATTAGCCACTGAAGCTTTCTTT. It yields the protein CASSQGLATEAFF.

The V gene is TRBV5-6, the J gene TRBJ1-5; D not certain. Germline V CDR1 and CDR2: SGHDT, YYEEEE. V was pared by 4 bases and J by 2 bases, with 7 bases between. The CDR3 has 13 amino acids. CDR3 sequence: CASSRRGNQPQHF. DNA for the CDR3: TGTGCCAGCAGCCGCCGAGGCAATCAGCCCCAGCATTTT.

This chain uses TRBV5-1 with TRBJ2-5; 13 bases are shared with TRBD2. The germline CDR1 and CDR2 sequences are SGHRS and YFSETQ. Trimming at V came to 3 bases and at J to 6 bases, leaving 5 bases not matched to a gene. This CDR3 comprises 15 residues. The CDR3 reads CASSWTSGSGKTQYF. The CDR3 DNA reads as TGCGCCAGCAGCTGGACTAGCGGGAGTGGAAAGACCCAGTACTTC.

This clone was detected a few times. CDR3 in DNA: TGTGCCAGCAGCATAGGACAGAGCAATCAGCCCCAGCATTTT. Residues: CASSIGQSNQPQHF. The rearrangement joins TRBV7-8 to TRBJ1-5, with D possibly matching TRBD1 (6 bases). The CDR3 runs 14 residues. The germline V gene encodes CDR1 SGHVS and CDR2 FQNEAQ. Trimming left V 5 bases short and J 1 base short, with 9 bases between.

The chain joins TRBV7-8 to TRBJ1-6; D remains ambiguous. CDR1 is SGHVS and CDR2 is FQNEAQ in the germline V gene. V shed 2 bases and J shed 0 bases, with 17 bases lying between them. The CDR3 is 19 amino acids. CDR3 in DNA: TGTGCCAGCAGCTTAACAGCCCGCCCGGGGAGCTCCTATAATTCACCCCTCCACTTT. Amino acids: CASSLTARPGSSYNSPLHF.

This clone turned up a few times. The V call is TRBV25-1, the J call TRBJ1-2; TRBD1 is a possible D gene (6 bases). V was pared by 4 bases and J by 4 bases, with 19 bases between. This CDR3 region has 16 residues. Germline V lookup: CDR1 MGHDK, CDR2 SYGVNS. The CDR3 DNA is TGTGCCAGCAGTGCCCAAGGGGGGGGTTACCCCTATGGCTACACCTTC. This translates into CASSAQGGGYPYGYTF.

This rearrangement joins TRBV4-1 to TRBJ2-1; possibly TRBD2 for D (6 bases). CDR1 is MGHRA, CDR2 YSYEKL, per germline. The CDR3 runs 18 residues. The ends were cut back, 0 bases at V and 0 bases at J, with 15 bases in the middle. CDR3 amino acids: CASSQDRVAELSYNEQFF. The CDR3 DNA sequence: TGCGCCAGCAGCCAAGATCGGGTAGCGGAGCTCTCCTACAATGAGCAGTTCTTC.

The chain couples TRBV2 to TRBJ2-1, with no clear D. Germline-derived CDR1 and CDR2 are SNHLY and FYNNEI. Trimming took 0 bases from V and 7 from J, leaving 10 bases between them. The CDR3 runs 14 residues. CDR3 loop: CASSEALQVNEQFF. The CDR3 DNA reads TGTGCCAGCAGTGAAGCGCTTCAGGTAAATGAGCAGTTCTTC.

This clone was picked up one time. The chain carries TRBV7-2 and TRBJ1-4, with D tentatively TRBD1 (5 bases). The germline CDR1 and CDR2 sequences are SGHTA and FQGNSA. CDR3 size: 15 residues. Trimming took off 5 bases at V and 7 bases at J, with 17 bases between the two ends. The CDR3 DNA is TGTGCCAGCAGCCCACGCGGGGCCGCAGGTGAAAAACTGTTTTTT. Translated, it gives CASSPRGAAGEKLFF.

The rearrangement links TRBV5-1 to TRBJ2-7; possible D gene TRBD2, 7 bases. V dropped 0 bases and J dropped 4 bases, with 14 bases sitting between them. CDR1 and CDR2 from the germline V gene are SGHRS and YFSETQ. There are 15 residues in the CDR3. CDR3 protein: CASSLGAGQVYEQYF. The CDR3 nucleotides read TGCGCCAGCAGCTTGGGAGCGGGACAAGTTTACGAGCAGTACTTC.

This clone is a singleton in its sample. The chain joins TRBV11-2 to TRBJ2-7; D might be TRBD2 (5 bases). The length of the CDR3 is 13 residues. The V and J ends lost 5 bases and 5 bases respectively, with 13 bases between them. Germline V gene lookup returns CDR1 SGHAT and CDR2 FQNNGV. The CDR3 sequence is CASSLQLGNEQYF. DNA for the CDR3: TGTGCCAGCAGCCTACAACTAGGAAACGAGCAGTACTTC.

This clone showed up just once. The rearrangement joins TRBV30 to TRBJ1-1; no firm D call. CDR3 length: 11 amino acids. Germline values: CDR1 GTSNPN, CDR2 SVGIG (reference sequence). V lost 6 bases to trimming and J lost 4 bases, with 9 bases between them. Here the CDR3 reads CACLAGTEAFF. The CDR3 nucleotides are TGTGCCTGCCTGGCGGGCACTGAAGCTTTCTTT.

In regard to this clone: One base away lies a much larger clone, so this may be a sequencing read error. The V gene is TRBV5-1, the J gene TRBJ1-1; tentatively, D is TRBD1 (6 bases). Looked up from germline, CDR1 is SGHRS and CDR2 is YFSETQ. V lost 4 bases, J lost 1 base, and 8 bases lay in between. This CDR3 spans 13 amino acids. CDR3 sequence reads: CASSETGNTEAFF. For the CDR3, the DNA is TGCGCCAGCAGCGAGACAGGGAACACTGAAGCTTTCTTT. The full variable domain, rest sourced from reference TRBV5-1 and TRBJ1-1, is KAGVTQTPRYLIKTRGQQVTLSCSPISGHRSVSWYQQTPGQGLQFLFEYFSETQRNKGNFPGRFSGRQFSNSRSEMNVSTLELGDSALYLCASSETGNTEAFFGQGTRLTVV.

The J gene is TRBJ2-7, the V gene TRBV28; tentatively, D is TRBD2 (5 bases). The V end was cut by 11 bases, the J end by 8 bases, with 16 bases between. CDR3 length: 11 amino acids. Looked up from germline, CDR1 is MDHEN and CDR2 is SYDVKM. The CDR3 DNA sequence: TGTGCCGGGAGCGGCCCTACGAAGCAGTACTTC. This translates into CAGSGPTKQYF.

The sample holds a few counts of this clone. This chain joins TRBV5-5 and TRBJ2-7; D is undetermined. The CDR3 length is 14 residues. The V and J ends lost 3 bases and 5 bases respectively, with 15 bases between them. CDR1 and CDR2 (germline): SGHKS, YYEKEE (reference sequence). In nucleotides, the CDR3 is TGTGCCAGCAGCTGGAGAGGATTGTTTGACGAGCAGTACTTC. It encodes CASSWRGLFDEQYF.

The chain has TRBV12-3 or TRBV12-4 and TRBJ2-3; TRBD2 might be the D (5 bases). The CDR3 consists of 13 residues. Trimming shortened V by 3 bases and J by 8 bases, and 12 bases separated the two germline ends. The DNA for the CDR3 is TGTGCCAGCAGTTTTAAACCGGACTTTACGCAGTATTTT. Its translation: CASSFKPDFTQYF.

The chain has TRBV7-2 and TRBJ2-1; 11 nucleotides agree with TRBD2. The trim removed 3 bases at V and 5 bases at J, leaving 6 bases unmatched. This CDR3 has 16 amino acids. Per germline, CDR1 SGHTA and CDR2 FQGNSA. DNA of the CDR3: TGTGCCAGCAGCTTCTCTAGCGGGAGGCAAAACAATGAGCAGTTCTTC. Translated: CASSFSSGRQNNEQFF.

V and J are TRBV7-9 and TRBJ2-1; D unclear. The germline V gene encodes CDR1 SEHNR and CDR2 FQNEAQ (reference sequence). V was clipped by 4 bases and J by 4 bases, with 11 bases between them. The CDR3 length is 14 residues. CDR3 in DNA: TGTGCCAGCAGCTCCGCTGGAGTTTACAATGAGCAGTTCTTC. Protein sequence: CASSSAGVYNEQFF.

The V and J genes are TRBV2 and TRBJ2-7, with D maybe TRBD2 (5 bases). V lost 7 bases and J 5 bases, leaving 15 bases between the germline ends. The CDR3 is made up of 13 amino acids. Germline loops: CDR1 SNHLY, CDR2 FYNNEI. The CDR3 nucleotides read TGTGCCAGCATCGAAGCCGTGGGAGACGAGCAGTACTTC. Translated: CASIEAVGDEQYF.

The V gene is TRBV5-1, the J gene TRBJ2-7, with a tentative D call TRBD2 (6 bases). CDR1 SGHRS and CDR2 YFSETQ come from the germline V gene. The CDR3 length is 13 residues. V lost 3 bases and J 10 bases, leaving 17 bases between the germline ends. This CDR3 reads CASSSGLRTTQYF. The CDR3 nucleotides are TGCGCCAGCAGCTCGGGACTTCGAACTACCCAGTACTTC.